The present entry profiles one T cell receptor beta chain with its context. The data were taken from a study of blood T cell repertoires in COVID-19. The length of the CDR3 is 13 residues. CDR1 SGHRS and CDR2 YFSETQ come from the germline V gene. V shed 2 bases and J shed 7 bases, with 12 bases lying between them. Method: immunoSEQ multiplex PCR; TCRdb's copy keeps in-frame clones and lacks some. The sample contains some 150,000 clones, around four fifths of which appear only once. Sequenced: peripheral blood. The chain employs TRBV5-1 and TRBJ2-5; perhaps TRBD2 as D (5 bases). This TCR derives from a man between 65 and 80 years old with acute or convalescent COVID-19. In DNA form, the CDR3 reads TGCGCCAGCAGCTTCCCGGAAGGGAGGACCCAGTACTTC. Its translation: CASSFPEGRTQYF.